Each of the 6 T cell receptor beta chains below was sequenced from the same sample in a study of tumor-infiltrating lymphocytes in primary liver carcinoma. The input was around 0.5 ug total RNA; TCR beta cDNA was made from it with a constant-region primer. What produced the TCR beta libraries was three nested multiplex PCR rounds using slightly modified ARM-PCR. Forward primers for TRBV1-TRBV30 and a C-beta reverse primer served the first two PCR rounds, at 10 cycles each. TCRdb processed the multiplex PCR reads anew with MiXCR; each CDR3 protein has one entry. The sample comprises roughly 22,000 distinct CDR3 sequences, about 84% of which are singletons, and 35% rests with the top ten. Investigators took RNA and DNA out together from 20-30 mg of unsorted bulk tissue. Input material: liver tumor tissue from sampling region 2. Subset described: tumor region T2, inferior pole. The receptor source for this set is a woman younger than 45 with primary liver carcinoma and hepatitis B virus infection.

Only one count was recorded for this clonotype. This CDR3 fails to terminate in the conserved phenylalanine or tryptophan, so it likely reflects a read error. The rearrangement links TRBV6-5 to TRBJ1-1; no reliable D call. Per the germline V gene, CDR1 is MNHEY and CDR2 is SVGAGI. This CDR3 is 11 amino acids long. V dropped 2 bases and J dropped 11 bases, with 9 bases sitting between them. The CDR3 region is CASSYAHVAFL. In DNA form, the CDR3 reads TGTGCCAGCAGTTACGCACATGTGGCTTTCTTA.

CDR3: CAKTRREYYEQYF. The CDR3 nucleotides read TGTGCCAAGACCCGACGGGAATACTACGAGCAGTACTTC. The V gene is TRBV12-3 or TRBV12-4, the J gene TRBJ2-7; D possibly corresponds to TRBD2 (5 bases). Trimming removed 10 bases at V and 3 bases at J, with 16 bases between. There are 13 residues in the CDR3.

Concerning this clonotype itself: Germline and junction disagree at one end, which may indicate a read error. The V gene is TRBV11-2, the J gene TRBJ2-7; D gene uncertain. This CDR3 spans 14 amino acids. CDR1 is SGHAT and CDR2 is FQNNGV in the germline V gene. Here the CDR3 DNA reads TGTGCCAGCAGCTTGGCCGACGGAGCCTACGAGCAGTATTTC. The encoded protein is CASSLADGAYEQYF.

This clonotype came up once. One end of the junction fails to match germline, which may point to a read error. The genes are TRBV5-6 and TRBJ2-1; D gene uncertain. This CDR3 is 13 amino acids long. Germline V gene data show CDR1 as SGHDT and CDR2 as YYEEEE. CDR3 sequence (DNA): TGCGCCAGCAGCCCACTGTGGTACAATGAGCAGTTCTTC. Its protein product is CASSPLWYNEQFF.

This clonotype appeared a single time. At one of its ends the junction is not consistent with the germline gene, which may arise from a read error. The chain carries TRBV6-2 or TRBV6-3 and TRBJ2-5; D not resolved. This CDR3 has 14 amino acids. Germline CDR1 MNHEY, CDR2 SVGEGT. CDR3 region: CASGYGPTERTQYF. In nucleotides, the CDR3 is TGTGCCAGCGGTTACGGCCCGACCGAGCGAACACAGTACTTC.

This chain links TRBV6-5 with TRBJ2-7; D may be TRBD1 (6 bases). CDR3 size: 15 residues. The V gene's germline CDR1 is MNHEY and CDR2 SVGAGI. The CDR3 sequence: CTGTYKDSSSYEQYF. In DNA, the CDR3 is TGTACCGGCACTTACAAGGACAGCAGCTCCTACGAGCAGTACTTC.